Shown below are 14 T cell receptor beta chains from a single sample sequenced in a study of control samples from healthy donors and cancer patients. Sequenced by immunoSEQ multiplex PCR; TCRdb stores in-frame clones only, minus some. In the table there are some 99,000 clones, approximately 90% of which are singletons. Sequenced input: blood. Source of these receptors: a human donor in good health. The donor label of this sample is uncertain.

V and J are TRBV6-5 and TRBJ2-1; D is unresolved. Per germline, CDR1 MNHEY and CDR2 SVGAGI. CDR3 length: 11 residues. The V and J ends lost 7 bases and 9 bases respectively, with 10 bases between them. The DNA for the CDR3 is TGTGCCAGCAAGGGTAGGTCTGAGCAGTTCTTC. As protein: CASKGRSEQFF.

The CDR3 region is CASSSPPGTGMNTEAFF. As DNA, the CDR3 is TGTGCCAGCAGCTCTCCACCCGGGACAGGGATGAACACTGAAGCTTTCTTT. The rearrangement links TRBV7-3 to TRBJ1-1; 9 nucleotides match TRBD1. The CDR3 extends over 17 amino acids. Germline values: CDR1 SGHTA, CDR2 FQGTGA. Trimming cost V 4 bases and J 0 bases; bases outside gene matches: 9. The variable domain in full, completed from reference TRBV7-3 and TRBJ1-1, reads GAGVSQTPSNKVTEKGKYVELRCDPISGHTALYWYRQSLGQGPEFLIYFQGTGAADDSGLPNDRFFAVRPEGSVSTLKIQRTERGDSAVYLCASSSPPGTGMNTEAFFGQGTRLTVV.

The rearrangement joins TRBV10-3 to TRBJ1-5; D gene unclear. V was pared by 5 bases and J by 1 base, with 9 bases between. Germline V gene sequence: CDR1 ENHRY, CDR2 SYGVKD. The CDR3 has 14 amino acids. The CDR3 sequence: CAISSDGSNQPQHF. CDR3 in DNA: TGTGCCATCAGTTCGGACGGAAGCAATCAGCCCCAGCATTTT.

The genes are TRBV27 and TRBJ1-1; the D is unclear. The CDR3 runs to 15 residues. CDR1 is MNHEY and CDR2 is SMNVEV in the germline V gene (reference sequence). The ends were cut back, 3 bases at V and 2 bases at J, with 13 bases in the middle. The CDR3 nucleotides read TGTGCCAGCAGTTTTAGTTTTCGGGGTAACACTGAAGCTTTCTTT. Translated, it gives CASSFSFRGNTEAFF.

This clone has a single count. The rearrangement uses TRBV5-5 and TRBJ2-2; TRBD1 is a possible D gene (6 bases). V lost 0 bases and J 4 bases, leaving 13 bases between the germline ends. The CDR3 length is 16 residues. CDR1 SGHKS and CDR2 YYEKEE come from the germline V gene (reference sequence). The CDR3 loop reads CASSLGAGDSTGELFF. The CDR3 nucleotides read TGTGCCAGCAGCTTGGGGGCAGGGGATAGCACCGGGGAGCTGTTTTTT.

The gene calls are TRBV6-5 and TRBJ2-2; 10 nucleotides match TRBD2. The CDR3 runs 14 residues. J lost 5 bases, V lost 11 bases, and 8 bases had no gene match. The germline V gene has CDR1 MNHEY and CDR2 SVGAGI. The CDR3 coding sequence is TGTGCCTCTTTTAGCGGGGGGTGGACCGGGGAGCTGTTTTTT. It yields the protein CASFSGGWTGELFF.

The V gene is TRBV7-2, the J gene TRBJ2-5; 9 nucleotides match TRBD2. This CDR3 comprises 15 residues. CDR1 and CDR2 from the germline V gene are SGHTA and FQGNSA. V was clipped by 5 bases and J by 4 bases; unmatched bases: 8. The CDR3 DNA follows: TGTGCCAGCAGCCCGCAGGGACTAGCCGCAGAGACCCAGTACTTC. It is translated as CASSPQGLAAETQYF. Together with reference TRBV7-2 and TRBJ2-5, the CDR3 gives the full variable domain: GAGVSQSPSNKVTEKGKDVELRCDPISGHTALYWYRQSLGQGLEFLIYFQGNSAPDKSGLPSDRFSAERTGGSVSTLTIQRTQQEDSAVYLCASSPQGLAAETQYFGPGTRLLVL.

This rearrangement joins TRBV12-3 or TRBV12-4 to TRBJ1-4, with 7 bases aligning to TRBD1. The CDR3 contains 13 residues. Trimming cost V 5 bases and J 7 bases; bases outside gene matches: 4. CDR3 in amino acids: CASSKGAGEKLFF. The CDR3 coding sequence is TGTGCCAGCAGTAAGGGGGCGGGTGAAAAACTGTTTTTT.

The CDR3 DNA is TGTGCCAGCAGCCCGAGGACAGCCCCTAATGAAAAACTGTTTTTT. Encoded protein: CASSPRTAPNEKLFF. The chain combines TRBV5-5 with TRBJ1-4, with D maybe TRBD1 (6 bases). The CDR3 is made up of 15 amino acids. Germline V gene lookup returns CDR1 SGHKS and CDR2 YYEKEE (reference sequence). V was pared by 4 bases and J by 3 bases, with 13 bases between.

V usage is TRBV11-2 and J usage is TRBJ1-1; 8 nucleotides line up with TRBD1. The germline V gene encodes CDR1 SGHAT and CDR2 FQNNGV. V shed 5 bases and J 3 bases; nucleotides not matched to a gene: 11. The length of the CDR3 is 16 residues. CDR3 in DNA: TGTGCCAGCAGCCGTGGACAGGGTTATCAGCACACTGAAGCTTTCTTT. Its translation: CASSRGQGYQHTEAFF.

The V and J genes are TRBV7-2 and TRBJ2-7; D possibly corresponds to TRBD2 (6 bases). The CDR3 loop spans 14 amino acids. V was clipped by 5 bases and J by 3 bases, with 14 bases between them. CDR1 and CDR2 (germline): SGHTA, FQGNSA. The chain's CDR3 is CASSPRAGIYEQYV. The CDR3 region has the DNA TGTGCCAGCAGCCCCCGCGCGGGGATCTACGAGCAGTACGTC.

The V gene is TRBV7-2, the J gene TRBJ2-1; D call uncertain. CDR1 and CDR2 (germline): SGHTA, FQGNSA. The CDR3 consists of 16 residues. The germline V and J ends were trimmed by 1 base and 5 bases, with 15 bases remaining between them. CDR3 in DNA: TGTGCCAGCAGCTTAGTTGCCGCGTTTGGGAACAATGAGCAGTTCTTC. It specifies CASSLVAAFGNNEQFF. Looking up the rest from reference TRBV7-2 and TRBJ2-1 gives the full variable domain: GAGVSQSPSNKVTEKGKDVELRCDPISGHTALYWYRQSLGQGLEFLIYFQGNSAPDKSGLPSDRFSAERTGGSVSTLTIQRTQQEDSAVYLCASSLVAAFGNNEQFFGPGTRLTVL.

The chain combines TRBV5-6 with TRBJ1-2, with D possibly being TRBD1 (6 bases). From germline, CDR1 is SGHDT and CDR2 YYEEEE. The CDR3 loop spans 16 amino acids. V gave up 0 bases and J gave up 2 bases, with 14 bases separating them. DNA for the CDR3: TGTGCCAGCAGCTTGGTGGTTGGAGGGGGAAACTATGGCTACACCTTC. Its protein is CASSLVVGGGNYGYTF.

This clone is categorized as medium-sized (0.01 to 0.1%). The gene calls are TRBV6-5 and TRBJ1-1; D unresolved. Germline CDR1 and CDR2: MNHEY and SVGAGI. Trimming shortened V by 0 bases and J by 5 bases, and 7 bases separated the two germline ends. The CDR3 consists of 13 residues. CDR3 amino acids: CASSYSIGTEAFF. In nucleotides, the CDR3 is TGTGCCAGCAGTTACTCAATCGGTACTGAAGCTTTCTTT.